The text below deals with one T cell receptor (beta chain). Its specificity is not known. CDR3 length: 15 amino acids. The trim removed 6 bases at V and 7 bases at J, leaving 14 bases unmatched. Germline loops: CDR1 ENHRY, CDR2 SYGVKD. The data are from a study of response to subunit inactivated influenza vaccine. Overall study findings and caveats: The study's authors posited that every seasonal influenza vaccination enlists few new T cells.

TCRdb re-called the RT-PCR reads through MiXCR, storing one row per CDR3 protein. The sample shows 650,000 to 800,000 distinct CDR3 sequences, approximately 15% of them seen only once. This chain links TRBV10-3 with TRBJ1-2, with TRBD1 identical over 7 bases. This material consisted of PBMCs from blood, taken 14 to 15 days before vaccination. This clonotype was sampled from a man aged 50 or older who received an inactivated influenza vaccine. The CDR3 here is CAISDTSTGSGGYTF. The DNA of the CDR3 is TGTGCCATCAGCGACACCTCGACAGGGAGCGGTGGCTACACCTTC.